Below, 18 T cell receptor beta chains from the same sample are listed, as sequenced in a study of shared clonotypes between healthy human individuals. Only CD45RO-negative cells positively selected for CCR7 counted as naive CD8 cells, so terminally differentiated effector memory CD45RA+ cells were excluded. The table came from immunoSEQ multiplex PCR; TCRdb's copy has only in-frame clones and leaves some out. This table has about 1.9 million clones, approximately 92% appearing once. Sequencing used naive CD8+ T cells from PBMCs. The receptor set was obtained from a man younger than 30 in good health. Some clones in this sample may be carry-over from other donors' samples.

The gene calls are TRBV28 and TRBJ2-7; D remains ambiguous. Germline V gives CDR1 MDHEN, CDR2 SYDVKM. The CDR3 totals 14 residues. Trimming took 2 bases from V and 1 from J, leaving 9 bases between them. CDR3 residues: CASSLVGWSYEQYF. The CDR3 coding sequence is TGTGCCAGCAGTTTAGTAGGGTGGTCCTACGAGCAGTACTTC.

V is TRBV10-3 and J is TRBJ1-2; D call uncertain. The germline V and J ends were trimmed by 2 bases and 5 bases, with 9 bases remaining between them. The CDR3 runs to 13 residues. Germline CDR1 and CDR2: ENHRY and SYGVKD. CDR3 nucleotides: TGTGCCATCAGTGAGGGGTTTAATTATGGCTACACCTTC. Translating gives CAISEGFNYGYTF.

The chain couples TRBV15 to TRBJ2-7; D gene unclear. The CDR3 runs to 13 residues. Germline lookup yields CDR1 LNHNV and CDR2 YYDKDF (reference sequence). V dropped 3 bases and J dropped 3 bases, with 9 bases sitting between them. DNA for the CDR3: TGTGCCACCAGCAGGCAGCAAAGCTACGAGCAGTACTTC. This gives the protein CATSRQQSYEQYF.

In the case of this clone: This same CDR3 is encoded by further DNA sequences in the sample. This rearrangement joins TRBV2 to TRBJ2-7; D is undetermined. V shed 2 bases and J shed 7 bases, with 6 bases lying between them. Germline-derived CDR1 and CDR2 are SNHLY and FYNNEI. The CDR3 loop spans 11 amino acids. The CDR3, as DNA: TGTGCCAGCAGTGAAAGAGGAGAGCAGTACTTC. Translated, it gives CASSERGEQYF.

The chain carries TRBV7-9 and TRBJ1-5; 7 nucleotides match TRBD1. The CDR3 is 13 residues long. Germline V CDR1 and CDR2: SEHNR, FQNEAQ (reference sequence). V was clipped by 3 bases and J by 6 bases; unmatched bases: 2. Here the CDR3 DNA reads TGTGCCAGCAGCTTCACAGGGGCTCAGCCCCAGCATTTT. It translates to CASSFTGAQPQHF.

Concerning this clone: Other DNA sequences in this specimen translate into the identical CDR3. V and J are TRBV29-1 and TRBJ2-7, with 8 bases matching TRBD1. Germline assignment: CDR1 SQVTM and CDR2 ANQGSEA. The CDR3 covers 13 residues. V lost 5 bases, J lost 0 bases, and 3 bases stayed unmatched. The CDR3 protein is CSVWTGSSYEQYF. The CDR3 nucleotides are TGCAGCGTTTGGACAGGGAGCTCCTACGAGCAGTACTTC.

Concerning this clone: The sample holds other DNA sequences that translate to the same CDR3. This rearrangement joins TRBV2 to TRBJ2-7, with 12 bases identical to TRBD2. This CDR3 spans 15 amino acids. CDR1 is SNHLY and CDR2 is FYNNEI in the germline V gene. The V segment lost 2 bases and the J segment 4 bases; nucleotides outside the gene matches: 3. The CDR3 region is CASSELAGGPYEQYF. The CDR3 nucleotides are TGTGCCAGCAGTGAACTAGCGGGAGGGCCGTACGAGCAGTACTTC.

The chain combines TRBV28 with TRBJ1-6; 12 bases fit TRBD1. The CDR3 consists of 15 residues. The V gene end was trimmed by 8 bases and the J gene end by 6 bases; junction bases not matched to a gene: 5. The germline CDR1 and CDR2 sequences are MDHEN and SYDVKM. CDR3 nucleotides: TGTGCCAGCGCCGGGACAGGGGGCGGTAATTCACCCCTCCACTTT. Amino acid sequence: CASAGTGGGNSPLHF.

This clone has just a few counts. This chain joins TRBV2 and TRBJ1-1; D not certain. Between the trimmed V and J ends, which lost 7 bases and 4 bases, there was a span of 10 bases. CDR3 length equals 12 residues. In germline, CDR1 is SNHLY, CDR2 FYNNEI. In DNA form, the CDR3 reads TGTGCCAGCAATTGGCTGGGCACTGAAGCTTTCTTT. It codes for CASNWLGTEAFF.

CDR3 residues: CASSVTPSGEYTGELFF. The CDR3 DNA is TGTGCCAGCAGCGTAACCCCTAGCGGGGAATACACCGGGGAGCTGTTTTTT. The rearrangement joins TRBV9 to TRBJ2-2; 9 bases fit TRBD2. Losses at the gene ends were 1 base for V and 3 bases for J; bases not matched to a gene: 7. CDR1 is SGDLS, CDR2 YYNGEE, per germline. This CDR3 contains 17 residues. Variable domain in full (rest from reference TRBV9 and TRBJ2-2): DSGVTQTPKHLITATGQRVTLRCSPRSGDLSVYWYQQSLDQGLQFLIQYYNGEERAKGNILERFSAQQFPDLHSELNLSSLELGDSALYFCASSVTPSGEYTGELFFGEGSRLTVL.

There are a few counts of this clone. The V gene is TRBV7-9, the J gene TRBJ1-1, with D perhaps matching TRBD1 (6 bases). The CDR3 is 13 amino acids. V was shortened by 7 bases and J by 1 base, with 10 bases between the two germline ends. Per germline, CDR1 SEHNR and CDR2 FQNEAQ (reference sequence). This chain's CDR3 is CASKQDRNTEAFF. The CDR3 DNA is TGTGCCAGCAAGCAGGACAGGAACACTGAAGCTTTCTTT.

This chain connects TRBV10-3 to TRBJ2-7, with 7 bases fitting TRBD2. Germline V gives CDR1 ENHRY, CDR2 SYGVKD. The CDR3 covers 14 residues. The junction had 6 bases not matched to a gene; V was cut back by 2 bases and J by 5 bases. CDR3 sequence reads: CAISEGGGRNEQYF. For the CDR3, the DNA is TGTGCCATCAGTGAGGGGGGAGGGCGGAACGAGCAGTACTTC.

The V and J genes are TRBV10-2 and TRBJ2-7; D perhaps matches TRBD2 (5 bases). Germline CDR1 reads WSHSY; CDR2 reads SAAADI. This CDR3 contains 15 residues. V gave up 3 bases and J gave up 4 bases, with 16 bases separating them. The CDR3 DNA reads TGCGCCAGCAGTGATCGTTCAGATCGGGATTACGAGCAGTACTTC. This gives the protein CASSDRSDRDYEQYF.

The rearrangement links TRBV5-1 to TRBJ2-5, with no clear D. This CDR3 region has 14 residues. Trimming took 4 bases from V and 5 from J, leaving 15 bases between them. Germline values: CDR1 SGHRS, CDR2 YFSETQ. CDR3 nucleotide sequence: TGCGCCAGCAGCCCGTCCACGATGGGGGAGACCCAGTACTTC. It encodes CASSPSTMGETQYF.

The chain joins TRBV7-9 to TRBJ2-1; 10 bases are a match to TRBD2. Trimming cost V 5 bases and J 8 bases; bases outside gene matches: 9. The CDR3 runs 15 residues. CDR1 and CDR2 (germline): SEHNR, FQNEAQ (reference sequence). CDR3: CASSPLAGGLDEQFF. In DNA form, the CDR3 reads TGTGCCAGCAGCCCTTTAGCGGGAGGCTTGGATGAGCAGTTCTTC.

The genes are TRBV6-6 and TRBJ2-7; tentatively, D is TRBD1 or TRBD2 (5 bases each). The ends were cut back, 0 bases at V and 3 bases at J, with 9 bases in the middle. The CDR3 is made up of 14 amino acids. CDR1 and CDR2 (germline): MNHNY, SVGAGI (reference sequence). CDR3 DNA: TGTGCCAGCAGTTACTCCCGGGACCGCTACGAGCAGTACTTC. Encoded protein: CASSYSRDRYEQYF.

This clone was seen once. This sequence joins TRBV29-1 and TRBJ2-3; D assignment may be TRBD1 or TRBD2 (5 bases each). V lost 7 bases to trimming and J lost 9 bases, with 20 bases between them. The CDR3 has 13 amino acids. Germline assignment: CDR1 SQVTM and CDR2 ANQGSEA. The CDR3 DNA follows: TGCAGCGCTGGGGGTGACAGCCTCAGGACGCAGTATTTT. Translation: CSAGGDSLRTQYF.

The rearrangement joins TRBV29-1 to TRBJ1-2; perhaps TRBD1 as D (5 bases). CDR3 length: 13 residues. Trimming pared 1 base from V and 5 bases from J, leaving 11 bases between. Per germline, CDR1 SQVTM and CDR2 ANQGSEA. The CDR3 sequence: CSVEGGREYGYTF. The CDR3 DNA reads as TGCAGCGTTGAAGGTGGCAGGGAGTATGGCTACACCTTC.